What follows are 2 T cell receptor beta chains derived from one specimen sequenced in a study of cytomegalovirus exposure and HLA in healthy donors. The PCR made use of 60 Vbeta and 13 Jbeta primers. Method: immunoSEQ multiplex PCR; TCRdb's copy keeps in-frame clones and lacks some. The repertoire has around 150,000 clones, around three quarters of them found once; the top ten carry approximately 1%. Sequences were obtained from PBMCs. The source is a middle-aged woman in good health and CMV-seronegative.

The chain recombines TRBV30 with TRBJ2-7, with D possibly matching TRBD2 (7 bases). V was clipped by 5 bases and J by 2 bases, with 19 bases between them. The germline V gene has CDR1 GTSNPN and CDR2 SVGIG (reference sequence). This CDR3 comprises 15 residues. This CDR3 reads CAWEGGGSGTYEQYF. The CDR3 DNA is TGTGCCTGGGAGGGGGGGGGTAGCGGAACCTACGAGCAGTACTTC. Full variable domain (missing parts from reference TRBV30 and TRBJ2-7): SQTIHQWPATLVQPVGSPLSLECTVEGTSNPNLYWYRQAAGRGLQLLFYSVGIGQISSEVPQNLSASRPQDRQFILSSKKLLLSDSGFYLCAWEGGGSGTYEQYFGPGTRLTVT.

V is TRBV4-1 and J is TRBJ1-5; no clear D. V lost 0 bases and J lost 3, with 6 bases in between. CDR1 is MGHRA and CDR2 is YSYEKL in the germline V gene. This CDR3 has 14 amino acids. In DNA form, the CDR3 reads TGCGCCAGCAGCCAAGACGTCTCCAATCAGCCCCAGCATTTT. Amino acids: CASSQDVSNQPQHF.